A selection of T cell receptor beta chains follows, all from one sample in a study of blood T cell repertoires in COVID-19. TCRdb's copy holds only in-frame clones and misses some; the assay was immunoSEQ multiplex PCR. In the table there are 80,000 to 95,000 clones, roughly four fifths of which are singletons. Sequenced sample: peripheral blood. The receptors stem from an elderly woman with active or convalescent COVID-19. CDR3s include the opening cysteine and the closing phenylalanine or tryptophan. Fields, in order: CDR3 length, V gene, D gene, J gene, CDR3 protein. The D gene is left open where the match is weak.

13	TRBV6-5	TRBD1	TRBJ2-5	CASRRDRQETQYF
15	TRBV7-2	TRBD2	TRBJ2-5	CASSLRLADQETQYF
16	TRBV11-2	-	TRBJ2-1	CASSLAPREPYNEQFF
14	TRBV7-6	-	TRBJ2-3	CASSLDGGRDTQYF
15	TRBV11-2	-	TRBJ1-1	CASSARGGLGTEAFF
15	TRBV25-1	TRBD1	TRBJ2-7	CASSLPGQGTLEQYF
18	TRBV7-2	TRBD2	TRBJ2-3	CASSLASRLAGGADTQYF
10	TRBV2	-	TRBJ2-1	CASSRGEQFF
13	TRBV12-3/TRBV12-4	-	TRBJ1-4	CASLRGGSEKLFF
16	TRBV24-1	-	TRBJ1-6	CATSARLAQSGSPLHF
16	TRBV7-2	TRBD1	TRBJ2-2	CASSLLRGPGTGELFF